Below, one T cell receptor beta chain is given with its context. Between the trimmed V and J ends, which lost 6 bases and 8 bases, there was a span of 19 bases. The CDR3 has 15 amino acids. Germline lookup yields CDR1 MDHEN and CDR2 SYDVKM. The sample belongs to a study of T cell changes during pregnancy in multiple sclerosis. The table came from immunoSEQ multiplex PCR; TCRdb's copy has only in-frame clones and leaves some out. The sample lists roughly 40,000 clones, around 94% occurring once. This specimen was peripheral blood, taken in the third trimester of pregnancy. The chain links TRBV28 to TRBJ1-4; D is perhaps TRBD1 (5 bases). The TCR was taken from a female donor with multiple sclerosis, enrolled in a pregnancy study. The CDR3 here is CASSWAGFRQEKLFF. DNA for the CDR3: TGTGCCAGCAGCTGGGCAGGGTTCCGCCAGGAAAAACTGTTTTTT.